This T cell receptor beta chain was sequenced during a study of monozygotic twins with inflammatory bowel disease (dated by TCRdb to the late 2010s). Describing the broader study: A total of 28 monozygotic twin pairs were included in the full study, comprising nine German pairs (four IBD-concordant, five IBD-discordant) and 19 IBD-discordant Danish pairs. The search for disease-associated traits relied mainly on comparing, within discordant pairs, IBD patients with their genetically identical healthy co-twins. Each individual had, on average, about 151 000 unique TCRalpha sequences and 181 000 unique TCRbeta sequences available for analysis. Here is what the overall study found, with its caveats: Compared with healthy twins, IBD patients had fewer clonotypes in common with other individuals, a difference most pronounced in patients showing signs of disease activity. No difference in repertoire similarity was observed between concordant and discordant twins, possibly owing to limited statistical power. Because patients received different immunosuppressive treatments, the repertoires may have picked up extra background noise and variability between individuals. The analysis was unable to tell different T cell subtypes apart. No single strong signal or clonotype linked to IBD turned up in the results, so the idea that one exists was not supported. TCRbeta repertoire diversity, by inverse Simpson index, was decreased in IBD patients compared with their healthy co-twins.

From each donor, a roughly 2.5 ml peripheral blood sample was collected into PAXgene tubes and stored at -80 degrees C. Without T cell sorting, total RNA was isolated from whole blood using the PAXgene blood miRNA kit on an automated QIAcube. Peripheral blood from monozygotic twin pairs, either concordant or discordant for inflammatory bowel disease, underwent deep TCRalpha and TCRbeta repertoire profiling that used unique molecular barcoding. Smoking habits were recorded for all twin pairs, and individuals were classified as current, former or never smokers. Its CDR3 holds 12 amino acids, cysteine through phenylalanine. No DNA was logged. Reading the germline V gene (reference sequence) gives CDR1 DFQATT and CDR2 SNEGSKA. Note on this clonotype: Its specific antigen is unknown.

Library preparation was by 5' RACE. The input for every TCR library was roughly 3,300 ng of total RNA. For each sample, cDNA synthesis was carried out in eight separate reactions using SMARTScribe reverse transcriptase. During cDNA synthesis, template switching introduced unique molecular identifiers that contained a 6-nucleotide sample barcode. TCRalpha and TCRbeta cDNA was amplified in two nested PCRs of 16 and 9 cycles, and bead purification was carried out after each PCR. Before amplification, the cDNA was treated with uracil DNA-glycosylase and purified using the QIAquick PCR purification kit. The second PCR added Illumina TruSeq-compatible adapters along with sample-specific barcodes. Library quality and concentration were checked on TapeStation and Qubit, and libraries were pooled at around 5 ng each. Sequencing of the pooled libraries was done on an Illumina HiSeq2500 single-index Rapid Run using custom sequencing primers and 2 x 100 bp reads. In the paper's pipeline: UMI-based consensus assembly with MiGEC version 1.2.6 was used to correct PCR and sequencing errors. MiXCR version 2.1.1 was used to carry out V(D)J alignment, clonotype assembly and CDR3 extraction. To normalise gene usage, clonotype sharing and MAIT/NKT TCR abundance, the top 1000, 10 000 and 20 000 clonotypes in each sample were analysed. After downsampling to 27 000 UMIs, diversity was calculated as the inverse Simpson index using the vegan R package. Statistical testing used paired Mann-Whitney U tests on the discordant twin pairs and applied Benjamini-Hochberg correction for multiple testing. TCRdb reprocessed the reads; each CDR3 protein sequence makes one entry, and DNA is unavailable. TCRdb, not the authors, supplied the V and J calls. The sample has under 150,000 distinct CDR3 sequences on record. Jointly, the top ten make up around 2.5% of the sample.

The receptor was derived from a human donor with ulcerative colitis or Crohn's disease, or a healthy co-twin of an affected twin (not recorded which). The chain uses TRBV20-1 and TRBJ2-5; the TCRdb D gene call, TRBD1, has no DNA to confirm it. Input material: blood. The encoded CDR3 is CSARFPQETQYF.